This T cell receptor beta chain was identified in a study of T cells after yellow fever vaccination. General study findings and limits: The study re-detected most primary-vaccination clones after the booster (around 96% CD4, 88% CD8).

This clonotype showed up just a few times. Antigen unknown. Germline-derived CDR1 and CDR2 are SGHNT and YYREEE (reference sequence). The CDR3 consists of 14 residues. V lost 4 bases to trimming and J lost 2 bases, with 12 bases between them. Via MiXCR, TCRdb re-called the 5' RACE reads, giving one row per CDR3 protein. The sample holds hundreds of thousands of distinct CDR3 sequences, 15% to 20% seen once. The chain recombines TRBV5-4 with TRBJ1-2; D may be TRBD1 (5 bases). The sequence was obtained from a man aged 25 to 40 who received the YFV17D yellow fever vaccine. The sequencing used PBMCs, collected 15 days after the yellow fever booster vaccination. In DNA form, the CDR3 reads TGTGCCAGCAGCATTAATAGGGGCAACTATGGCTACACCTTC. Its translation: CASSINRGNYGYTF.